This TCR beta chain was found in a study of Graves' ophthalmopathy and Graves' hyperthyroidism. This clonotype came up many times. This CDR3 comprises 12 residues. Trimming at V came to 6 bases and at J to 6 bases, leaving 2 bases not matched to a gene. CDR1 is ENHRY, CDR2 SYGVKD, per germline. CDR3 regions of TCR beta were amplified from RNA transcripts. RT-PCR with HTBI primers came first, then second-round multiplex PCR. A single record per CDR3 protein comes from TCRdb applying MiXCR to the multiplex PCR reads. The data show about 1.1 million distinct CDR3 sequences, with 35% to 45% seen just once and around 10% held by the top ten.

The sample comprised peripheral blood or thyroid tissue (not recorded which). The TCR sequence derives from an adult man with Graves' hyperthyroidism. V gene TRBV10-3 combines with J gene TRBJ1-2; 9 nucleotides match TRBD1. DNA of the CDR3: TGTGCCATCAGCCGGACAGGGGATGGCTACACCTTC. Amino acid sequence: CAISRTGDGYTF.